The rows below give T cell receptor beta chains drawn from one sample of a study of blood T cell repertoires in COVID-19. Produced via immunoSEQ multiplex PCR; TCRdb's table is partial and in-frame only. The sample includes 300,000 to 400,000 clones, approximately 88% of them seen just once. What was sequenced was peripheral blood. The receptor set was obtained from a young man with COVID-19, enrolled during active disease. CDR3s include the opening cysteine and the closing phenylalanine or tryptophan. D genes are given only for firm matches. Clone sizes are given selectively: once, few, many, or a class where the clone is expanded.

v_call: TRBV5-6
j_call: TRBJ1-6
clone_size: once
d_call: TRBD1
cdr3_nt: TGTGCCAGCAGTCGCAGGGGGCACGGTTCACCCCTCCACTTT
cdr3_aa: CASSRRGHGSPLHF

v_call: TRBV5-8
j_call: TRBJ2-3
clone_size: -
d_call: -
cdr3_nt: TGTGCCAGCAGCTTGCCCGAGAACACAGATACGCAGTATTTT
cdr3_aa: CASSLPENTDTQYF

v_call: TRBV24-1
j_call: TRBJ2-1
clone_size: -
d_call: -
cdr3_nt: TGTGCCACCAGTGCACTAGGGAGCTCCTACAATGAGCAGTTCTTC
cdr3_aa: CATSALGSSYNEQFF

v_call: TRBV28
j_call: TRBJ1-6
clone_size: -
d_call: -
cdr3_nt: TGTGCCAGCAGTTATGTGGAAGGGGCCAGGACCCTCCACTTT
cdr3_aa: CASSYVEGARTLHF

v_call: TRBV5-4
j_call: TRBJ2-2
clone_size: few
d_call: -
cdr3_nt: TGTGCCAGCAGCTTGGCGAGGTCCTTGAACACCGGGGAGCTGTTTTTT
cdr3_aa: CASSLARSLNTGELFF

v_call: TRBV28
j_call: TRBJ1-5
clone_size: -
d_call: TRBD1
cdr3_nt: TGTGCCAGCAGTTTCATTTACTCGACAGGGTTTGGTCAGCCCCAGCATTTT
cdr3_aa: CASSFIYSTGFGQPQHF

v_call: TRBV6-1
j_call: TRBJ1-2
clone_size: -
d_call: -
cdr3_nt: TGTGCCAGCAGTGAAGTCTTGGGAGGGTATGACTATGGCTACACCTTC
cdr3_aa: CASSEVLGGYDYGYTF

v_call: TRBV6-5
j_call: TRBJ2-6
clone_size: -
d_call: -
cdr3_nt: TGTGCCAGCAGTTACTCGACAGATACCGGGGCCAACGTCCTGACTTTC
cdr3_aa: CASSYSTDTGANVLTF

v_call: TRBV19
j_call: TRBJ2-7
clone_size: -
d_call: TRBD1
cdr3_nt: TGTGCCAGTAGACTCAACAGGGGCGGGGAGCAGTACTTC
cdr3_aa: CASRLNRGGEQYF

v_call: TRBV12-5
j_call: TRBJ1-2
clone_size: -
d_call: -
cdr3_nt: TGTGCTAGTGGTAGTACCGGACTAACGTTTTGGTATGGCTACACCTTC
cdr3_aa: CASGSTGLTFWYGYTF

v_call: TRBV18
j_call: TRBJ2-2
clone_size: -
d_call: TRBD2
cdr3_nt: TGTGCCAGCTCATCGTGGACTAGCGGGGCCCGATACACCGGGGAGCTGTTTTTT
cdr3_aa: CASSSWTSGARYTGELFF

v_call: TRBV5-3
j_call: TRBJ2-3
clone_size: -
d_call: TRBD2
cdr3_nt: TGTGCCAGAAGCCGCTCAACTAGCGGGGGGGCTTGGACAGATACGCAGTATTTT
cdr3_aa: CARSRSTSGGAWTDTQYF

v_call: TRBV6-6
j_call: TRBJ2-5
clone_size: -
d_call: -
cdr3_nt: TGTGCCAGCAGTCATGGAGGAGAACAAGAGACCCAGTACTTC
cdr3_aa: CASSHGGEQETQYF

v_call: TRBV5-6
j_call: TRBJ2-5
clone_size: -
d_call: -
cdr3_nt: TGTGCCAGCAGCTTGGAGGGTACTGCAGGGCCGTACCAAGAGACCCAGTACTTC
cdr3_aa: CASSLEGTAGPYQETQYF

v_call: TRBV28
j_call: TRBJ2-3
clone_size: -
d_call: TRBD2
cdr3_nt: TGTGCCAGCAGTTCCCCTGTAGCGGGAGGGCAGACAGATACGCAGTATTTT
cdr3_aa: CASSSPVAGGQTDTQYF

v_call: TRBV24-1
j_call: TRBJ2-1
clone_size: -
d_call: -
cdr3_nt: TGTGCCACCAGTACCTACCGGAATGAGCAGTTCTTC
cdr3_aa: CATSTYRNEQFF

v_call: TRBV5-6
j_call: TRBJ2-5
clone_size: once
d_call: TRBD2
cdr3_nt: TGTGCCAGCAGCTTGGTCGCACAGCGGGGCGAGACCCAGTACTTC
cdr3_aa: CASSLVAQRGETQYF

v_call: TRBV5-1
j_call: TRBJ1-1
clone_size: -
d_call: -
cdr3_nt: TGCGCCAGCAGCCGCGAGGGAGGACTGAACACTGAAGCTTTCTTT
cdr3_aa: CASSREGGLNTEAFF

v_call: TRBV5-1
j_call: TRBJ2-2
clone_size: few
d_call: TRBD1
cdr3_nt: TGCGCCAGCAGCTGGACAGGGGGCAACACCGGGGAGCTGTTTTTT
cdr3_aa: CASSWTGGNTGELFF

v_call: TRBV4-3
j_call: TRBJ2-7
clone_size: -
d_call: -
cdr3_nt: TGCGCCAGCAGCCAAGAGGGTCTAGGATACGAGCAGTACTTC
cdr3_aa: CASSQEGLGYEQYF

v_call: TRBV7-3
j_call: TRBJ2-5
clone_size: -
d_call: TRBD1
cdr3_nt: TGTGCCAGCAGCCCCGGGACAGCGATGGAGACCCAGTACTTC
cdr3_aa: CASSPGTAMETQYF

v_call: TRBV30
j_call: TRBJ2-2
clone_size: -
d_call: TRBD1
cdr3_nt: TGTGCCTGGAGTGGACAGGACAGGGCCCCCGGGGAGCTGTTTTTT
cdr3_aa: CAWSGQDRAPGELFF

v_call: TRBV24-1
j_call: TRBJ2-2
clone_size: -
d_call: -
cdr3_nt: TGTGCCACCAGTGAAGTCGGGACATACAACACCGGGGAGCTGTTTTTT
cdr3_aa: CATSEVGTYNTGELFF

v_call: TRBV29-1
j_call: TRBJ1-5
clone_size: -
d_call: -
cdr3_nt: TGCAGCGCCGTGTATAGCAATCAGCCCCAGCATTTT
cdr3_aa: CSAVYSNQPQHF

v_call: TRBV28
j_call: TRBJ2-5
clone_size: -
d_call: TRBD1
cdr3_nt: TGTGCCAGCAGTTCCTCGGACAGGGGGCTGGAGACCCAGTACTTC
cdr3_aa: CASSSSDRGLETQYF

v_call: TRBV10-3
j_call: TRBJ2-7
clone_size: few
d_call: TRBD1
cdr3_nt: TGTGCCATCAGTGAGTCCATCCGGGACAGGGATTCCTACGAGCAGTACTTC
cdr3_aa: CAISESIRDRDSYEQYF

v_call: TRBV6-4
j_call: TRBJ2-3
clone_size: once
d_call: TRBD2
cdr3_nt: TGTGCCAGCAGCCCCGGACTAGCCCGCACAGATACGCAGTATTTT
cdr3_aa: CASSPGLARTDTQYF

v_call: TRBV2
j_call: TRBJ2-1
clone_size: -
d_call: -
cdr3_nt: TGTGCCAGCAGTGAAAGGGAGGTGTTTAACAATGAGCAGTTCTTC
cdr3_aa: CASSEREVFNNEQFF

v_call: TRBV6-6
j_call: TRBJ1-2
clone_size: -
d_call: -
cdr3_nt: TGTGCCACCGGGGGGGCCACGACAGTTAACTATGGCTACACCTTC
cdr3_aa: CATGGATTVNYGYTF

v_call: TRBV6-6
j_call: TRBJ1-5
clone_size: -
d_call: TRBD1
cdr3_nt: TGTGCCAGCAGTCCCCGCGGACAGGGGAGGGTCGGAGGCAATCAGCCCCAGCATTTT
cdr3_aa: CASSPRGQGRVGGNQPQHF

v_call: TRBV29-1
j_call: TRBJ2-7
clone_size: -
d_call: TRBD2
cdr3_nt: TGCAGCGTTGATCGGGCGGGGGGTTCATACGAGCAGTACTTC
cdr3_aa: CSVDRAGGSYEQYF

v_call: TRBV19
j_call: TRBJ1-6
clone_size: once
d_call: -
cdr3_nt: TGTGCCAGTAGTCCTCGCGACAGCCTAGTGTATAATTCACCCCTCCACTTT
cdr3_aa: CASSPRDSLVYNSPLHF

v_call: TRBV4-2
j_call: TRBJ1-3
clone_size: -
d_call: -
cdr3_nt: TGTGCCAGCATTCCGGACAGTACCTCTGGAAACACCATATATTTT
cdr3_aa: CASIPDSTSGNTIYF